The 10 T cell receptor beta chains in this list originate from one sample, sequenced in a study of post-analysis software for immune sequencing data (dated by TCRdb to the mid-2010s). Receptor libraries were prepared by PCR. The reads were generated on an Illumina HiSeq 2500. Unique molecular identifiers were incorporated into TCR beta cDNA libraries to reduce PCR and sequencing biases. In TCRdb, the public reads were trimmed at Q25 with fastp and aligned with MiXCR, with productive beta chains retained. Every entry covers one CDR3 protein and lists the most common genes and DNA from its rows. The sample contains under 200,000 distinct CDR3 sequences, 36% of them found a single time. The ten largest make up 25% to 35% of the sample. This specimen's time point label, per the study, means: second blood draw from one MS patient after hematopoietic stem cell transplantation. The specimen comprised blood, sampled after autologous hematopoietic stem cell transplantation. These receptors were taken from a girl aged 10 to 17 with multiple sclerosis. Donor details come from another sample of the same person, matched by shared clones.

This clonotype occurred a few times. The V and J genes are TRBV2 and TRBJ1-2, with 7 bases matching TRBD1. In germline, CDR1 is SNHLY, CDR2 FYNNEI. J lost 4 bases, V lost 2 bases, and 16 bases had no gene match. This CDR3 has 18 residues. The CDR3 bases are TGTGCCAGCAGTGAAAAGGACAGGAAGGGCCCTTTGTTCTATGGCTACACCTTC. Protein sequence: CASSEKDRKGPLFYGYTF.

This clonotype was counted a few times. The chain carries TRBV27 and TRBJ1-5; D possibly corresponds to TRBD1 (6 bases). The CDR3 length is 14 residues. Per germline, CDR1 MNHEY and CDR2 SMNVEV (reference sequence). V was pared by 6 bases and J by 2 bases, with 11 bases between. The CDR3 DNA sequence: TGTGCCAGCAGAAAGGGGGTGGGCAATCAGCCCCAGCATTTT. Amino acids: CASRKGVGNQPQHF.

The chain combines TRBV6-4 with TRBJ2-4; no clear D gene. The CDR3 sequence is 15 residues long. The V gene's germline CDR1 is MRHNA and CDR2 SNTAGT. Trimming left V 6 bases short and J 0 bases short, with 12 bases between. CDR3 amino acids: CASRGRPLAKNIQYF. CDR3 nucleotides: TGTGCCAGCAGAGGACGGCCTCTAGCCAAAAACATTCAGTACTTC.

This clonotype was recorded many times. The chain couples TRBV20-1 to TRBJ2-3; 11 nucleotides agree with TRBD2. CDR3 length: 15 amino acids. The V gene end was trimmed by 1 base and the J gene end by 6 bases; junction bases not matched to a gene: 6. Germline V gives CDR1 DFQATT, CDR2 SNEGSKA (reference sequence). The CDR3 coding sequence is TGCAGTGCTAGAGTACCTAGCGGGGGGCGGGATACGCAGTATTTT. Amino acid sequence: CSARVPSGGRDTQYF.

This clonotype was counted only a few times. This chain links TRBV12-3 or TRBV12-4 with TRBJ2-5; D unresolved. The CDR3 loop spans 13 amino acids. Deletions cut 5 bases from V and 2 bases from J, with 9 bases between. In DNA form, the CDR3 reads TGTGCCAGCAGTCCTCAAATGCAAGAGACCCAGTACTTC. Amino acids: CASSPQMQETQYF.

The V and J genes are TRBV7-8 and TRBJ1-4, with D unresolved. The CDR3 covers 14 residues. The germline V and J ends were trimmed by 1 base and 4 bases, with 7 bases remaining between them. Germline values: CDR1 SGHVS, CDR2 FQNEAQ. The CDR3 region has the DNA TGTGCCAGCAGCTTAGTGGCCCGTAATGAAAAACTGTTTTTT. It translates to CASSLVARNEKLFF.

This chain connects TRBV3-1 to TRBJ2-1, with D possibly TRBD1 on 5 matching bases. Trimming took off 4 bases at V and 4 bases at J, with 14 bases between the two ends. Germline V gene data show CDR1 as LGHDT and CDR2 as YNNKEL (reference sequence). The CDR3 runs 15 residues. The CDR3, as DNA: TGTGCCAGCAGCCGGGCGAGCAGGACATACAATGAGCAGTTCTTC. This encodes CASSRASRTYNEQFF.

The chain carries TRBV11-2 and TRBJ2-7; D might be TRBD1 or TRBD2, each matching 5 bases. CDR3 length equals 14 residues. Trimming shortened V by 4 bases and J by 1 base, and 11 bases separated the two germline ends. Germline values: CDR1 SGHAT, CDR2 FQNNGV. The CDR3 loop reads CASSSQGTSYEQYF. CDR3 DNA sequence: TGTGCCAGCAGCTCCCAAGGGACGTCCTACGAGCAGTACTTC.

DNA for the CDR3: TGTGCCACCAGTGATAGGGGAAGCGGTTGGTACTACGAGCAGTACTTC. Translated: CATSDRGSGWYYEQYF. The V and J genes are TRBV24-1 and TRBJ2-7; D assignment may be TRBD1 or TRBD2 (5 bases each). The V and J ends lost 3 bases and 3 bases respectively, with 17 bases between them. Germline V lookup: CDR1 KGHDR, CDR2 SFDVKD. This CDR3 region has 16 residues.

Many counts were recorded for this clonotype. The chain has TRBV5-1 and TRBJ2-1, with TRBD2 matching over 9 bases. The length of the CDR3 is 15 residues. J lost 7 bases, V lost 7 bases, and 12 bases had no gene match. Germline CDR1 is SGHRS and CDR2 is YFSETQ. The CDR3 DNA reads TGCGCCAGCGGAAAGATAGCGGGAGATAGAAATGAGCAGTTCTTC. Its translation: CASGKIAGDRNEQFF.